This T cell receptor beta chain was identified in a study of cytomegalovirus exposure and HLA in healthy donors. Study-wide findings and caveats: It was reported that the classifier diagnosed cytomegalovirus status with high specificity and sensitivity in both the original and validation cohorts. Donors belonging to an Asian-associated ancestry cluster reportedly showed fewer N-insertions in productive TCRs than the roughly 670-donor mean, according to what a later analysis found.

Although they were nominally healthy when sampled, donors likely had unrecorded immune exposures. Primers: 60 Vbeta forward and 13 Jbeta reverse. Clones were sequenced by immunoSEQ multiplex PCR, and TCRdb holds only the in-frame ones, with some missing. The table includes roughly 190,000 clones, roughly four fifths detected once. Concerning this clone: Its antigen is unknown.

There are 14 residues in the CDR3. Germline V lookup: CDR1 SGHAT, CDR2 FQNNGV. The V gene end was trimmed by 1 base and the J gene end by 6 bases; junction bases not matched to a gene: 2. Sequencing used PBMCs. The V gene is TRBV11-2, the J gene TRBJ1-5, with 8 bases fitting TRBD1. The TCR sequence derives from a man aged 18-30 years in good health and CMV-seronegative. The CDR3 DNA reads as TGTGCCAGCAGCTTAGGACAGGGGATTCAGCCCCAGCATTTT. Its protein is CASSLGQGIQPQHF. Using reference TRBV11-2 and TRBJ1-5 for the parts outside the CDR3, the full variable domain is EAGVAQSPRYKIIEKRQSVAFWCNPISGHATLYWYQQILGQGPKLLIQFQNNGVVDDSQLPKDRFSAERLKGVDSTLKIQPAKLEDSAVYLCASSLGQGIQPQHFGDGTRLSIL.